A selection of T cell receptor beta chains follows, all from one sample in a study of beta chain features in type 1 diabetes. Profiling relied on immunoSEQ multiplex PCR, and the TCRdb table lists in-frame clones only, not all of them. The sample has about 660,000 clones; around 15% are singletons. Sequencing input: naive CD4+ T cells from blood. Receptors originate from a man between 18 and 35 years old with type 1 diabetes. Both conserved end residues are part of each CDR3. Fields, in order: D gene, J gene, V gene, clone size, CDR3 DNA, CDR3 protein. D genes are given only for firm matches. Not all rows give a size; the values are once, few, many and, for expanded clones, a class.

>NA|TRBJ1-6|TRBV7-9|few
TGTGCCAGCAGCTTATTAGGTCGGGGTTCCCCCTCACCCCTCCACTTT
CASSLLGRGSPSPLHF
>NA|TRBJ1-2|TRBV5-4|NA
TGTGCCAGCTCACCTGACAGTAACTATGGCTACACCTTC
CASSPDSNYGYTF
>NA|TRBJ2-1|TRBV7-2|NA
TGTGCCAGCAGCTTAAGCCCCGGGCAGTACAATGAGCAGTTCTTC
CASSLSPGQYNEQFF
>TRBD1|TRBJ1-4|TRBV5-1|NA
TGCGCCAGCAGCCGGGGGACAGGGGCAATGGGTGAAAAACTGTTTTTT
CASSRGTGAMGEKLFF
>NA|TRBJ1-4|TRBV4-1|few
TGCGCCAGCAGCCAAGAGGCAGCTTGGGAAAAACTGTTTTTT
CASSQEAAWEKLFF
>TRBD1|TRBJ2-2|TRBV5-6|few
TGTGCCAGCAGCCCGAGACAGGGGGCGAACACCGGGGAGCTGTTTTTT
CASSPRQGANTGELFF
>NA|TRBJ2-1|TRBV12-2|NA
TGTGCAAGTCGCCCTACAGGGAGCTCCTACAATGAGCAGTTCTTC
CASRPTGSSYNEQFF
>NA|TRBJ2-3|TRBV7-2|NA
TGTGCCAGCAGCTTACTGGGGGCGAGAACAGATACGCAGTATTTT
CASSLLGARTDTQYF
>NA|TRBJ2-2|TRBV10-3|NA
TGTGCCATCAGTGCCGACGGGAACACCGGGGAGCTGTTTTTT
CAISADGNTGELFF
>TRBD2|TRBJ2-1|TRBV7-2|few
TGTGCCAGCAGCTTAAGGGTAGCGGGGGGTTATGAGCAGTTCTTC
CASSLRVAGGYEQFF
>NA|TRBJ2-1|TRBV10-3|few
TGTGCCATCAGTGAAAGACAGCTGGACGGCGATGAGCAGTTCTTC
CAISERQLDGDEQFF
>TRBD1|TRBJ1-4|TRBV27|once
TGTGCCAGCTCCGGGACAGGGAGGCCTAATGAAAAACTGTTTTTT
CASSGTGRPNEKLFF
>NA|TRBJ2-3|TRBV4-3|NA
TGCGCCAGCAGCCAACCCGCTAGGGGGGGCGAGGGGGATACGCAGTATTTT
CASSQPARGGEGDTQYF
>NA|TRBJ2-2|TRBV10-3|few
TGTGCCATCAGGGACGGGTTCGCGAACACCGGGGAGCTGTTTTTT
CAIRDGFANTGELFF
>NA|TRBJ2-5|TRBV7-2|NA
TGTGCCAGCAGCCAGACAAGCGGAAACATAGAGACCCAGTACTTC
CASSQTSGNIETQYF
>NA|TRBJ2-7|TRBV5-1|NA
TGCGCCAGCAGCTTCGGGCAGCCCGCGGACGAGCAGTACTTC
CASSFGQPADEQYF
>NA|TRBJ1-2|TRBV19|NA
TGTGCCAGTAGGCCTACAGGGTCTTCCGCGCATGGCTACACCTTC
CASRPTGSSAHGYTF
>TRBD1|TRBJ2-7|TRBV7-9|NA
TGTGCCAGCAGCTTAGGACAGGGTCTCTACGAGCAGTACTTC
CASSLGQGLYEQYF
>TRBD1|TRBJ1-1|TRBV29-1|NA
TGCAGCGTTCCGGGACAGGGTAACACTGAAGCTTTCTTT
CSVPGQGNTEAFF
>NA|TRBJ2-5|TRBV18|NA
TGTGCCAGCTCACCACGGTCGGGCGCCCAGGAGACCCAGTACTTC
CASSPRSGAQETQYF
>TRBD2|TRBJ2-5|TRBV7-2|NA
TGTGCCAGCAGCTTAGTCCCAGCGGGAGGGACCCAGTACTTC
CASSLVPAGGTQYF
>NA|TRBJ1-1|TRBV19|NA
TGTGCCAGTAGTAAAGGGTTCGTCCTGATGAACACTGAAGCTTTCTTT
CASSKGFVLMNTEAFF